The 17 T cell receptor beta chains reported below all come from one sample, sequenced in a study of CD8+ T cells in alopecia areata. As the sequencing template, cDNA was produced by extracting RNA and reverse transcribing it. Method: immunoSEQ multiplex PCR; TCRdb's copy keeps in-frame clones and lacks some. The sample lists more than 90,000 clones, roughly 55% occurring once. Treatment in this sample: oral pan-JAK inhibitor, 5-10 mg twice daily. The sequences come from CD8+ T cells sorted from blood, collected at week 24, from a patient treated with tofacitinib. These receptors were obtained from a human donor with alopecia areata.

The V call is TRBV27, the J call TRBJ1-1; D call uncertain. The V gene's germline CDR1 is MNHEY and CDR2 SMNVEV (reference sequence). V was trimmed by 8 bases and J by 0 bases, leaving 13 bases between them. There are 14 residues in the CDR3. CDR3 sequence reads: CASRPGSLNTEAFF. DNA for the CDR3: TGTGCCAGCCGCCCGGGCAGTCTGAACACTGAAGCTTTCTTT.

J is TRBJ2-5 and V is TRBV13, with a tentative D call TRBD2 (5 bases). V dropped 2 bases and J dropped 7 bases, with 23 bases sitting between them. The germline V gene encodes CDR1 PRHDT and CDR2 FYEKMQ (reference sequence). This CDR3 has 17 residues. The CDR3 DNA follows: TGTGCCAGCAGCTTAAGTCTGGAAGGGCGAGGAGGTGGGACCCAGTACTTC. Translation: CASSLSLEGRGGGTQYF.

In its sample, this clone was seen a few times. The chain links TRBV29-1 to TRBJ2-7; D call uncertain. Germline CDR1 SQVTM, CDR2 ANQGSEA. V lost 0 bases and J 5 bases, leaving 8 bases between the germline ends. The CDR3 is made up of 12 amino acids. The CDR3 protein is CSVEDGRHEQYF. The DNA of the CDR3 is TGCAGCGTTGAAGATGGTCGCCACGAGCAGTACTTC.

The CDR3 DNA reads TGTGCCAGCAGCCCATCGGCGGCTAGCGGCCGACAAGAGACCCAGTACTTC. Protein: CASSPSAASGRQETQYF. The chain couples TRBV5-4 to TRBJ2-5, with TRBD2 matching over 7 bases. V trimming: 4 bases; J trimming: 2 bases; junction bases outside the gene matches: 14. This CDR3 spans 17 amino acids. Looked up from germline, CDR1 is SGHNT and CDR2 is YYREEE (reference sequence).

The chain joins TRBV27 to TRBJ2-2; a possible D gene is TRBD1 (6 bases). The V end was cut by 5 bases, the J end by 0 bases, with 10 bases between. CDR1 and CDR2 from the germline V gene are MNHEY and SMNVEV (reference sequence). The CDR3 loop spans 15 amino acids. The CDR3 is CASSPRTANTGELFF. CDR3 sequence (DNA): TGTGCCAGCAGTCCTCGGACAGCGAACACCGGGGAGCTGTTTTTT.

This chain connects TRBV30 to TRBJ2-5; either TRBD1 or TRBD2 may supply D (5 bases each). CDR3 length: 10 residues. Trimming stripped 2 bases from V and 11 bases from J, with 9 bases between. Germline assignment: CDR1 GTSNPN and CDR2 SVGIG (reference sequence). DNA for the CDR3: TGTGCCTGGAGTATGGGGGAGCAGTACTTC. Protein product: CAWSMGEQYF. Using reference TRBV30 and TRBJ2-5 for the parts outside the CDR3, the full variable domain is SQTIHQWPATLVQPVGSPLSLECTVEGTSNPNLYWYRQAAGRGLQLLFYSVGIGQISSEVPQNLSASRPQDRQFILSSKKLLLSDSGFYLCAWSMGEQYFGPGTRLLVL.

Remarks on this clone: Other DNA sequences from this sample encode an identical CDR3 as well. The chain employs TRBV5-6 and TRBJ2-5; TRBD2 might be the D (5 bases). There are 13 residues in the CDR3. Trimming pared 5 bases from V and 3 bases from J, leaving 11 bases between. Looked up from germline, CDR1 is SGHDT and CDR2 is YYEEEE. This chain's CDR3 is CASSLDSEETQYF. CDR3 DNA sequence: TGTGCCAGCAGTCTGGACTCGGAAGAGACCCAGTACTTC.

The chain links TRBV5-4 to TRBJ2-1; D is possibly TRBD1 (5 bases). CDR1 is SGHNT, CDR2 YYREEE, per germline (reference sequence). CDR3 size: 14 residues. With 2 bases removed from V and 8 bases from J, the gap between germline ends came to 14 bases. CDR3 coding DNA: TGTGCCAGCAGCTTCCGACCCCAGGGCGATGAGCAGTTCTTC. Amino acids: CASSFRPQGDEQFF.

V usage is TRBV14 and J usage is TRBJ2-5; either TRBD1 or TRBD2 may supply D (6 bases each). Germline V gene sequence: CDR1 SGHDN, CDR2 FVKESK. Trimming left V 0 bases short and J 1 base short, with 18 bases between. This CDR3 contains 18 residues. CDR3 bases: TGTGCCAGCAGCCAAGATAGTCGCAGGGGAGGAACCCAAGAGACCCAGTACTTC. Amino acids: CASSQDSRRGGTQETQYF.

This chain joins TRBV27 and TRBJ2-2; D remains ambiguous. Germline V gene lookup returns CDR1 MNHEY and CDR2 SMNVEV (reference sequence). The CDR3 length is 15 residues. Trimming took off 2 bases at V and 0 bases at J, with 7 bases between the two ends. CDR3: CASSLVRSNTGELFF. DNA for the CDR3: TGTGCCAGCAGTTTAGTCAGGTCGAACACCGGGGAGCTGTTTTTT.

The chain links TRBV6-1 to TRBJ2-7, with D uncertain. The germline V and J ends were trimmed by 2 bases and 1 base, with 18 bases remaining between them. Germline CDR1 MNHNS, CDR2 SASEGT. The CDR3 is 17 amino acids. CDR3 in amino acids: CASSEFDVTATSYEQYF. CDR3 nucleotide sequence: TGTGCCAGCAGTGAATTCGACGTCACAGCTACGTCCTACGAGCAGTACTTC.

This clone was observed a single time. DNA of the CDR3: TGCAGCGTTGAGGGACTCTCCTACAATGAGCAGTTCTTC. This gives the protein CSVEGLSYNEQFF. The V gene is TRBV29-1, the J gene TRBJ2-1; D may be TRBD2 (6 bases). The length of the CDR3 is 13 residues. The V gene lost 3 bases and the J gene lost 0 bases, with 6 bases spanning the gap. Germline lookup yields CDR1 SQVTM and CDR2 ANQGSEA.

This chain joins TRBV7-3 and TRBJ2-1; D gene unclear. The V end lost 0 bases, the J end lost 7 bases, and 7 bases lay between the germline ends. There are 13 residues in the CDR3. Germline V lookup: CDR1 SGHTA, CDR2 FQGTGA. CDR3 DNA: TGTGCCAGCAGCTTAACATTACGGAATGAGCAGTTCTTC. Amino acid sequence: CASSLTLRNEQFF.

This clone turned up a few times. The V call is TRBV2, the J call TRBJ2-7, with 7 bases aligning to TRBD1. Germline V gene lookup returns CDR1 SNHLY and CDR2 FYNNEI. The J segment lost 1 base and the V segment lost 8 bases, leaving 11 bases of the junction unmatched. The CDR3 spans 15 residues. The chain's CDR3 is CASLRFRDSSYEQYF. The CDR3 region has the DNA TGTGCCAGCCTTAGATTCCGGGACAGTTCCTACGAGCAGTACTTC.

The V gene is TRBV19, the J gene TRBJ2-7, with unresolved D. The germline gives CDR1 LNHDA, CDR2 SQIVND (reference sequence). V shed 1 base and J shed 6 bases, with 10 bases lying between them. The CDR3 sequence is 13 residues long. CDR3 nucleotide sequence: TGTGCCAGTAGTATAGCCCCCTTCAGCGAGCAGTACTTC. This gives the protein CASSIAPFSEQYF.

This clone was seen only a few times. This sequence joins TRBV6-5 and TRBJ2-2; 8 nucleotides align to TRBD2. The CDR3 length is 14 residues. Per the germline V gene, CDR1 is MNHEY and CDR2 is SVGAGI. The V and J ends lost 5 bases and 6 bases, in that order; junction bases with no gene match: 5. CDR3 bases: TGTGCCAGCAGTGAGGGACTAGGCTCCGGGGAGCTGTTTTTT. Translating gives CASSEGLGSGELFF.

Only one count was recorded for this clone. The genes are TRBV27 and TRBJ2-2; D perhaps matches TRBD2 (5 bases). V dropped 3 bases and J dropped 0 bases, with 11 bases sitting between them. The CDR3 length is 16 residues. The germline CDR1 and CDR2 sequences are MNHEY and SMNVEV (reference sequence). The CDR3 bases are TGTGCCAGCAGTTTGGAGGAGGCCGCGAACACCGGGGAGCTGTTTTTT. It is translated as CASSLEEAANTGELFF.